This T cell receptor beta chain comes out of a study of cytomegalovirus exposure and HLA in healthy donors. The PCR used 60 Vbeta and 13 Jbeta primers. Repertoires were generated with immunoSEQ multiplex PCR, while TCRdb's copy carries only in-frame clones and drops some. The sample yields approximately 150,000 clones, around 68% seen once. Germline lookup yields CDR1 GTSNPN and CDR2 SVGIG (reference sequence). The CDR3 totals 13 residues. Deletions cut 3 bases from V and 6 bases from J, with 15 bases between. The sequence was collected from a man aged 30-40 years in good health and CMV-seropositive. The sample taken for sequencing was PBMCs. This chain uses TRBV30 with TRBJ2-7, with D possibly being TRBD1 (5 bases). DNA of the CDR3: TGTGCCTGGAGGCGGCAGGGAAGCTCCGAGCAGTACTTC. It translates to CAWRRQGSSEQYF.